Listed below are T cell receptor beta chains from one sample, sequenced in a study of T-cell memory formation after mild COVID-19. TCRdb processed the 5' RACE reads anew with MiXCR; each CDR3 protein has one entry. The sample yields over 55,000 distinct CDR3 sequences, more than 9% seen once. Source material: PBMCs or a T cell subset sorted from them (not recorded which). The source of these receptors is a man in his late teens or twenties who had mild COVID-19 (a few samples of this study predate the infection). Cell type and time point are not known. The CDR3 runs from the conserved cysteine through the conserved F or W.

V gene	CDR3 protein
TRBV5-1	CASTEGLGQGNSPLHF
TRBV4-1	CASSQEGLAGVPREQFF
TRBV7-2	CASSQVAGAATDTQYF
TRBV29-1	CSGGTGDSYEQYF
TRBV11-2	CASSFAGGGTQYF
TRBV23-1	CASSQSEAGGSSAGQETQYF
TRBV25-1	CASSRDSKGADTQYF
TRBV20-1	CSAPPASSQGQCF
TRBV27	CASSYQGGAYEQYF
TRBV20-1	CSANPWGVLNTEAFF
TRBV11-3	CASSLEAGTEAFF
TRBV20-1	CSARRTDTQYF
TRBV5-1	CASSLGVGADTQYF
TRBV5-4	CASSLDRGRWNEQFF
TRBV5-1	CASSTKNGGPRNEQFF
TRBV5-1	CASSLAQGMETQYF
TRBV5-1	CASSQGLPAGIDEQFF
TRBV28	CASSLKQYTEAFF